Shown below are 20 T cell receptor beta chains from a single sample sequenced in a study of blood T cell repertoires in COVID-19. This table comes from immunoSEQ multiplex PCR, and its TCRdb copy is limited to in-frame clones, with some not included. The table shows over 250,000 clones, with around 89% occurring only once. Sequencing used PBMCs or T cells enriched from blood (not recorded which). The receptors derive from a man in his forties who had recovered from COVID-19.

V and J are TRBV11-3 and TRBJ1-2; TRBD1 aligns across 8 bases. V trimming: 4 bases; J trimming: 6 bases; junction bases outside the gene matches: 10. CDR3 length equals 15 residues. The germline V gene encodes CDR1 SGHNT and CDR2 YENEEA. The CDR3 DNA reads as TGTGCCAGCAGCTCTAGTGGGGGACAGGTGGATGGCTACACCTTC. Protein: CASSSSGGQVDGYTF. Complete variable domain (other parts from reference TRBV11-3 and TRBJ1-2): EAGVVQSPRYKIIEKKQPVAFWCNPISGHNTLYWYLQNLGQGPELLIRYENEEAVDDSQLPKDRFSAERLKGVDSTLKIQPAELGDSAVYLCASSSSGGQVDGYTFGSGTRLTVV.

This chain links TRBV4-1 with TRBJ2-1; maybe TRBD1 (6 bases). CDR1 and CDR2 (germline): MGHRA, YSYEKL. V was pared by 4 bases and J by 5 bases, with 12 bases between. The CDR3 sequence is 14 residues long. The CDR3 sequence is CASSLPDSNNEQFF. The CDR3 nucleotides are TGCGCCAGCAGCCTCCCGGACAGCAACAATGAGCAGTTCTTC.

The chain is built from TRBV7-8 and TRBJ2-3, with 7 bases that match TRBD1. Germline loops: CDR1 SGHVS, CDR2 FQNEAQ. Germline trimming cut 5 bases from V and 0 bases from J; bases unmatched to any gene: 14. The CDR3 loop spans 18 amino acids. The CDR3 DNA reads as TGTGCCAGCAGCCGTTCGCCAGGACAGGTCTACAGCACAGATACGCAGTATTTT. This translates into CASSRSPGQVYSTDTQYF.

The J gene is TRBJ1-5, the V gene TRBV19; D might be TRBD1 (5 bases). This CDR3 contains 13 residues. Trimming took 5 bases from V and 3 from J, leaving 8 bases between them. CDR1 and CDR2 from the germline V gene are LNHDA and SQIVND (reference sequence). The DNA of the CDR3 is TGTGCCAGTAGTTCAGGGTTCAATCAGCCCCAGCATTTT. Its protein is CASSSGFNQPQHF.

The genes are TRBV18 and TRBJ2-1; TRBD2 aligns across 10 bases. The CDR3 contains 19 residues. Germline CDR1 KGHSH, CDR2 LQKENI. J lost 2 bases, V lost 1 base, and 11 bases had no gene match. The DNA of the CDR3 is TGTGCCAGCTCACCACTACATAGCGGGGGGAGATCAACCTACAATGAGCAGTTCTTC. Its translation is CASSPLHSGGRSTYNEQFF.

The J gene is TRBJ2-2, the V gene TRBV19, with 12 bases fitting TRBD1. J lost 8 bases, V lost 6 bases, and 4 bases had no gene match. The CDR3 runs 14 residues. Germline assignment: CDR1 LNHDA and CDR2 SQIVND (reference sequence). The CDR3 sequence: CASRPGQGAGELFF. CDR3 in DNA: TGTGCCAGTAGACCGGGACAGGGGGCTGGGGAGCTGTTTTTT.

The table lists this clone with a count of one. The chain couples TRBV7-9 to TRBJ2-3; 7 bases fit TRBD1. The germline V gene has CDR1 SEHNR and CDR2 FQNEAQ (reference sequence). Trimming cost V 1 base and J 6 bases; bases outside gene matches: 7. This CDR3 contains 15 residues. DNA for the CDR3: TGTGCCAGCAGCTTAGATCCAGGGGGTCCGGATACGCAGTATTTT. It codes for CASSLDPGGPDTQYF. Full variable domain (missing parts from reference TRBV7-9 and TRBJ2-3): DTGVSQNPRHKITKRGQNVTFRCDPISEHNRLYWYRQTLGQGPEFLTYFQNEAQLEKSRLLSDRFSAERPKGSFSTLEIQRTEQGDSAMYLCASSLDPGGPDTQYFGPGTRLTVL.

This clone was detected once. V usage is TRBV6-2 or TRBV6-3 and J usage is TRBJ2-7; maybe TRBD1 (6 bases). V lost 4 bases and J lost 5, with 15 bases in between. The CDR3 loop spans 14 amino acids. Germline loops: CDR1 MNHEY, CDR2 SVGEGT. The CDR3 sequence is CASSLRTGSDEQYF. The CDR3 bases are TGTGCCAGCAGTTTACGAACAGGGTCTGACGAGCAGTACTTC.

The chain has TRBV19 and TRBJ1-2; D is perhaps TRBD1 (6 bases). Germline-derived CDR1 and CDR2 are LNHDA and SQIVND (reference sequence). The V end lost 7 bases, the J end lost 4 bases, and 16 bases lay between the germline ends. The CDR3 covers 14 residues. CDR3 sequence (DNA): TGTGCCAGTATCCCTGGACAGCGACGCTATGGCTACACCTTC. This translates into CASIPGQRRYGYTF.

The chain links TRBV9 to TRBJ1-3; 8 bases agree with TRBD1. CDR1 and CDR2 (germline): SGDLS, YYNGEE. With V trimmed by 2 bases and J by 4 bases, 5 bases remained unmatched. This CDR3 spans 15 amino acids. The CDR3 bases are TGTGCCAGCAGCGTTCTGGACAGGGCAGGAAACACCATATATTTT. Encoded protein: CASSVLDRAGNTIYF.

The J gene is TRBJ2-2, the V gene TRBV21-1; no check of the table's D call, TRBD2, against the DNA was made. TRBV21-1 is noted as a pseudogene. CDR3 length: 17 amino acids. CDR3: CASSKAAGAPNTGELFF. Written as DNA, the CDR3 is TGTGCCAGCAGCAAAGCGGCGGGGGCCCCGAACACCGGGGAGCTGTTTTTT.

V is TRBV5-1 and J is TRBJ1-1, with a weak D call TRBD1 (6 bases). Trimming removed 0 bases at V and 4 bases at J, with 13 bases between. This CDR3 region has 15 residues. In germline, CDR1 is SGHRS, CDR2 YFSETQ. CDR3 sequence (DNA): TGCGCCAGCAGCTTGGCCGCGGGGGCGAGCACTGAAGCTTTCTTT. It codes for CASSLAAGASTEAFF.

The V call is TRBV27, the J call TRBJ1-1, with D unresolved. The CDR3 extends over 12 amino acids. Germline V gene data show CDR1 as MNHEY and CDR2 as SMNVEV (reference sequence). V lost 0 bases and J lost 8, with 7 bases in between. CDR3 bases: TGTGCCAGCAGTTTATCGGGAGGCGAAGCTTTCTTT. Translated: CASSLSGGEAFF.

This chain joins TRBV6-6 and TRBJ2-1; 7 nucleotides match TRBD2. J lost 10 bases, V lost 8 bases, and 11 bases had no gene match. The CDR3 is 13 residues long. Germline-derived CDR1 and CDR2 are MNHNY and SVGAGI (reference sequence). Written as DNA, the CDR3 is TGTGCCAGCTTTGCTAGCGGCATAAAAGAGCAGTTCTTC. Translated, it gives CASFASGIKEQFF.

The genes are TRBV9 and TRBJ2-3, with 7 nucleotides matching TRBD1. The CDR3 loop spans 17 amino acids. With 3 bases clipped from V and 3 bases from J, the junction kept 13 bases outside the gene matches. In germline, CDR1 is SGDLS, CDR2 YYNGEE. The CDR3 DNA reads TGTGCCAGCAGCGCCGCCCGACAGGGCTTATTAACAGATACGCAGTATTTT. Translated: CASSAARQGLLTDTQYF.

This chain connects TRBV2 to TRBJ2-1; TRBD1 aligns across 8 bases. V lost 9 bases, J lost 3 bases, and 4 bases stayed unmatched. This CDR3 is built from 13 residues. CDR1 is SNHLY, CDR2 FYNNEI, per germline. Here the CDR3 reads CARQGAVYNEQFF. As DNA, the CDR3 is TGTGCCAGGCAGGGGGCGGTCTACAATGAGCAGTTCTTC.

V and J are TRBV5-1 and TRBJ2-3; 15 bases map to TRBD2. This CDR3 has 17 amino acids. Germline values: CDR1 SGHRS, CDR2 YFSETQ. V trimming: 4 bases; J trimming: 4 bases; junction bases outside the gene matches: 7. For the CDR3, the DNA is TGCGCCAGCAGCCCCGGACTAGCGGGGGGGGTCGCAGATACGCAGTATTTT. Protein product: CASSPGLAGGVADTQYF.

V gene TRBV5-1 combines with J gene TRBJ2-1, with 10 bases matching TRBD1. Losses at the gene ends were 4 bases for V and 8 bases for J; bases not matched to a gene: 12. Germline V gene lookup returns CDR1 SGHRS and CDR2 YFSETQ. This CDR3 comprises 16 residues. DNA for the CDR3: TGCGCCAGCAGCCAGAGACAGGGGGCGAGGTTGGATGAGCAGTTCTTC. It is translated as CASSQRQGARLDEQFF. Filled out from reference TRBV5-1 and TRBJ2-1, the complete variable domain reads KAGVTQTPRYLIKTRGQQVTLSCSPISGHRSVSWYQQTPGQGLQFLFEYFSETQRNKGNFPGRFSGRQFSNSRSEMNVSTLELGDSALYLCASSQRQGARLDEQFFGPGTRLTVL.

This chain uses TRBV13 with TRBJ1-6; D uncertain. V was shortened by 0 bases and J by 10 bases, with 10 bases between the two germline ends. Germline lookup yields CDR1 PRHDT and CDR2 FYEKMQ (reference sequence). The CDR3 covers 14 residues. The DNA for the CDR3 is TGTGCCAGCAGCTTAGGACAGAAAATATCACCCCTCCACTTT. It encodes CASSLGQKISPLHF.

In its sample, this clone was seen once. The chain uses TRBV4-3 and TRBJ1-2; TRBD1 might be the D (6 bases). The germline V gene encodes CDR1 LGHNA and CDR2 YSLEER. Trimming removed 0 bases at V and 7 bases at J, with 18 bases between. The CDR3 is 16 amino acids. CDR3 protein: CASSQDPGDVLAGYTF. The CDR3 DNA follows: TGCGCCAGCAGCCAAGATCCAGGGGACGTCTTAGCTGGCTACACCTTC.